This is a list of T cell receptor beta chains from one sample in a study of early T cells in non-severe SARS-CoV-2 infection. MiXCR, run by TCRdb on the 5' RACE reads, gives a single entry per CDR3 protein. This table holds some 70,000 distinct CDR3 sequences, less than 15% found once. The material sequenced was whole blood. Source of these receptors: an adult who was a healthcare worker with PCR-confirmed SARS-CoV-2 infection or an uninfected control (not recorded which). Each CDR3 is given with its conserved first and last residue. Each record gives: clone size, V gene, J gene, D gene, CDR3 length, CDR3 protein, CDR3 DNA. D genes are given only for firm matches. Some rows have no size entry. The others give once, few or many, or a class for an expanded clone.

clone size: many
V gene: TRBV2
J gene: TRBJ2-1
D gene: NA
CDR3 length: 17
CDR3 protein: CASSVVPGHSSYNEQFF
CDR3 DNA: TGTGCCAGCAGTGTAGTACCGGGGCATAGCTCCTACAATGAGCAGTTCTTC

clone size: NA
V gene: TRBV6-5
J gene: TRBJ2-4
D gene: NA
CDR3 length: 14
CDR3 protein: CASSITGLGSIQYF
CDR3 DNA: TGTGCCAGCAGTATAACAGGGTTGGGGAGCATTCAGTACTTC

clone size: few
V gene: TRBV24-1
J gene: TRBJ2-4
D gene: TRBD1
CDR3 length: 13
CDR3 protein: CATSARQGNIQYF
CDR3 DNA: TGTGCCACCAGTGCCCGACAGGGTAACATTCAGTACTTC

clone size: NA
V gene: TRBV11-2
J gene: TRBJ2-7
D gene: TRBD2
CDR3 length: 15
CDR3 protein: CASSLTSGSLREQYF
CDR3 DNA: TGTGCCAGCAGCCTCACTAGCGGGAGCCTTCGCGAGCAGTACTTC

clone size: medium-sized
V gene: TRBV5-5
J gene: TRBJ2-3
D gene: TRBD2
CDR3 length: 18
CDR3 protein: CASSFGTSGRAAADTQYF
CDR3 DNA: TGTGCCAGCAGCTTTGGGACTAGCGGGAGGGCTGCGGCAGATACGCAGTATTTT

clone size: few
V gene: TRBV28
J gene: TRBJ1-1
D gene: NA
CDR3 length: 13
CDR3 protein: CASSGTVNTEAFF
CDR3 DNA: TGTGCCAGCAGTGGGACGGTGAACACTGAAGCTTTCTTT

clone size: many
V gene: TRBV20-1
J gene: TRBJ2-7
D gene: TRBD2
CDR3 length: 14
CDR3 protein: CSATVLAESYEQYF
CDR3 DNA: TGCAGTGCTACAGTCCTAGCGGAATCCTACGAGCAGTACTTC

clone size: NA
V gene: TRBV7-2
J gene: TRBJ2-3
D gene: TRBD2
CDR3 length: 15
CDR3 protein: CASRPAGARTDTQYF
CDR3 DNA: TGTGCCAGCCGCCCAGCGGGAGCCCGCACAGATACGCAGTATTTT

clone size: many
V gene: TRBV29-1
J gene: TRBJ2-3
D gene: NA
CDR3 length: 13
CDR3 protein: CSVWDNEVYTQYF
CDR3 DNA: TGCAGCGTTTGGGACAACGAAGTATATACGCAGTATTTT

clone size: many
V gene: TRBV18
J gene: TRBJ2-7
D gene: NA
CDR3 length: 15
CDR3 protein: CASSPADSLYYEQYF
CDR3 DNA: TGTGCCAGCTCACCCGCGGACAGCCTGTACTACGAGCAGTACTTC

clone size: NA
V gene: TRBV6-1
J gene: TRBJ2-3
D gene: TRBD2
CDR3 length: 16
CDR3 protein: CASSAPGLGATDTQYF
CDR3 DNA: TGTGCCAGCAGTGCCCCGGGACTAGGGGCCACAGATACGCAGTATTTT

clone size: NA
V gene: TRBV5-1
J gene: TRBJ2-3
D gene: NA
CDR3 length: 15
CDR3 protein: CASLFANPSTDTQYF
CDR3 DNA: TGCGCCAGTCTATTCGCGAACCCTAGCACAGATACGCAGTATTTT

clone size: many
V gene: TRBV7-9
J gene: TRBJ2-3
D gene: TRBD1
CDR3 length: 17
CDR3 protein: CASSLGVSGTATDTQYF
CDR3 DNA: TGTGCCAGCAGCTTAGGAGTGTCGGGGACAGCAACAGATACGCAGTATTTT

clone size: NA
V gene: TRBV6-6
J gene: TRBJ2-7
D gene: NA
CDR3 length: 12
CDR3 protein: CASSYIGGEQYF
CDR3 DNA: TGTGCCAGCAGTTATATAGGGGGCGAGCAGTACTTC

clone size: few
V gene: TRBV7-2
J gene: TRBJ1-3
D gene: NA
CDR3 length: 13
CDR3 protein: CASSLPPGNTIYF
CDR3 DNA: TGTGCCAGCAGCCTACCCCCTGGAAACACCATATATTTT

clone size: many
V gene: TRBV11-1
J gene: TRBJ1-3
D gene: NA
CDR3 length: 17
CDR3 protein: CASSFGNPTSPGNTIYF
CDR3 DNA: TGTGCCAGCAGCTTCGGGAATCCGACGAGCCCTGGAAACACCATATATTTT

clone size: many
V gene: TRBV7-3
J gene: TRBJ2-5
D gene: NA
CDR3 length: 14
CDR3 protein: CASSPREHLETQYF
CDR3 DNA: TGTGCCAGCAGCCCCCGGGAGCATCTAGAGACCCAGTACTTC

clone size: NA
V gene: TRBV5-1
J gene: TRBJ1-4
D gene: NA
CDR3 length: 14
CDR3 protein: CASSLAAGNEKLFF
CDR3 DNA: TGCGCCAGCAGCTTGGCCGCAGGGAATGAAAAACTGTTTTTT

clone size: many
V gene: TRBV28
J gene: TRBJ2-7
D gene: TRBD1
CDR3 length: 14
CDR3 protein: CASRAVGTAYEQYF
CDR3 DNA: TGTGCCAGCAGGGCCGTTGGGACAGCTTACGAGCAGTACTTC

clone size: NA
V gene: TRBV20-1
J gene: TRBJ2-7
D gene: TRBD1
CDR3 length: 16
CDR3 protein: CSARDPGQGLSYEQYF
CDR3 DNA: TGCAGTGCTAGAGACCCAGGACAGGGCCTCTCCTACGAGCAGTACTTC

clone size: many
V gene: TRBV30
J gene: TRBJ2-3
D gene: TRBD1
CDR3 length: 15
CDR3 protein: CAWSVPGGYTDTQYF
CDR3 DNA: TGTGCCTGGAGTGTACCAGGGGGATACACAGATACGCAGTATTTT

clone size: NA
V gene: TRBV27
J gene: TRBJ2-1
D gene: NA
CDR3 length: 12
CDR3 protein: CASSFHLDEQFF
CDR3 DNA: TGTGCCAGCAGTTTCCATTTGGATGAGCAGTTCTTC

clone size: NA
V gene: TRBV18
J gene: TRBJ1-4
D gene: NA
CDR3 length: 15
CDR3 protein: CASSPDIPTNEKLFF
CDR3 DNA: TGTGCCAGCTCACCGGACATACCAACTAATGAAAAACTGTTTTTT

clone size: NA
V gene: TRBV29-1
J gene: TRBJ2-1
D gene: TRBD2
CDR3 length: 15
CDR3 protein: CSVDRLAGRLNEQFF
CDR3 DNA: TGCAGCGTGGACAGACTAGCGGGAAGGCTAAATGAGCAGTTCTTC

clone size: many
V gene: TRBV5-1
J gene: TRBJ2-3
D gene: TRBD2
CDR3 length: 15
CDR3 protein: CASSPGTSEANTQYF
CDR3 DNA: TGCGCCAGCAGCCCTGGCACTAGCGAGGCCAATACGCAGTATTTT

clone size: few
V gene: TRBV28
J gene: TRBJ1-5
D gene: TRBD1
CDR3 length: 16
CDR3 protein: CASSLLGQGANQPQHF
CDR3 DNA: TGTGCCAGCAGTTTACTCGGACAGGGGGCGAATCAGCCCCAGCATTTT

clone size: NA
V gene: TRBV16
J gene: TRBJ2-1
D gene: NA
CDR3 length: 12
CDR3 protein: CASSLTYNEQFF
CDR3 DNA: TGTGCCAGCAGTCTGACTTACAATGAGCAGTTCTTC

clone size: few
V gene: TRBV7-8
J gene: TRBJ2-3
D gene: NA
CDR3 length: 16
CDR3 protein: CASSPRGGTSTDTQYF
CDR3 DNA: TGTGCCAGCAGCCCGAGGGGGGGGACTAGCACAGATACGCAGTATTTT

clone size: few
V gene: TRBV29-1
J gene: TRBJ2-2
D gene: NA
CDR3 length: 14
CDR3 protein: CSVEDLQYTGELFF
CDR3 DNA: TGCAGCGTTGAAGATCTACAGTACACCGGGGAGCTGTTTTTT

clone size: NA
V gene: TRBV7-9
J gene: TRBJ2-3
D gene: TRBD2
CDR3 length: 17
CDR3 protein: CASTTGGSAVSTDTQYF
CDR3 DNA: TGTGCCAGCACCACGGGAGGTAGCGCTGTGAGCACAGATACGCAGTATTTT

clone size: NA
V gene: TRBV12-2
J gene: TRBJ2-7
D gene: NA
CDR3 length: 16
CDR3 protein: CASRPRTLKYIYEQYF
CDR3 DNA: TGTGCAAGTCGCCCCCGGACTCTAAAGTATATCTACGAGCAGTACTTC

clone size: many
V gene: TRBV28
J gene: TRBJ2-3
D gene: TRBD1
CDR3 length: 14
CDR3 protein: CAVGGQGATDTQYF
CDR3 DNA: TGTGCCGTAGGGGGACAGGGGGCAACAGATACGCAGTATTTT

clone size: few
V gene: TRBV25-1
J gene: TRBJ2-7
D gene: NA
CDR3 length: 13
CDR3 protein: CASSVAGLDEQYF
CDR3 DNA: TGTGCCAGCAGTGTTGCGGGTCTAGACGAGCAGTACTTC